The rows below give T cell receptor beta chains drawn from one sample of a study of blood T cell repertoires in COVID-19. Libraries were prepared by immunoSEQ multiplex PCR; TCRdb keeps only in-frame clonotypes and omits some of them. Of 300,000 to 350,000 clones detected, approximately 90% appear once; the ten largest clones hold more than 2%. The sequenced material came from peripheral blood. The source is a man younger than 30 with active or convalescent COVID-19. Each CDR3 is given with its conserved first and last residue. D genes are given only for firm matches. Clone size appears in some rows only: once, few, many, or a class for an expanded clone.

TGTGCCAGCCAGGGACAGGGGGACAAGTTCTTC CASQGQGDKFF TRBV18 TRBD1 TRBJ2-1 .
TGTGCCAGTAGTAGAGAGGGGGCGCTATATGGCTACACCTTC CASSREGALYGYTF TRBV19 TRBD1 TRBJ1-2 .
TGTGCCAGCCGCTACCAGGGGGGCGGCTACACCTTC CASRYQGGGYTF TRBV6-5 TRBD1 TRBJ1-2 .
. CASSFLAGGAGQPQHF TRBV28 . TRBJ1-5 .
TGTGCCATCAAGATGGGGGACAGAGCCTCCTACGAGCAGTACTTC CAIKMGDRASYEQYF TRBV10-3 TRBD1 TRBJ2-7 .
TGTGCCAGCAGCTTCCTGAGCGGGGATACGCAGTATTTT CASSFLSGDTQYF TRBV11-2 . TRBJ2-3 .
TGTGCCACCAGCAGAGATGTTGGGGGGGCCTACAATGAGCAGTTCTTC CATSRDVGGAYNEQFF TRBV15 TRBD2 TRBJ2-1 .
TGCGCCAGCAGCCAAGATTACGGGACAGGGTTCTACGAGCAGTACTTC CASSQDYGTGFYEQYF TRBV4-3 TRBD1 TRBJ2-7 .
TGCGCCAGCAGCCAAGGGGGGACAGGGTCCGAGCAGTACTTC CASSQGGTGSEQYF TRBV4-3 TRBD1 TRBJ2-7 .
TGTGCCAGCAGTTCGCTAGCGGTCGGAAACTACAATGAGCAGTTCTTC CASSSLAVGNYNEQFF TRBV6-5 TRBD2 TRBJ2-1 .
TGTGCCAGCAGTCCCATGGACTTGAGCGAGCAGTACTTC CASSPMDLSEQYF TRBV27 . TRBJ2-7 .
TGTGCCAGCAGCTTCGGGGGGGACTACAATGAGCAGTTCTTC CASSFGGDYNEQFF TRBV7-2 TRBD2 TRBJ2-1 .
TGTGCCAGCTCACCACCGGTCGGGGGGACAAAGCTTATGAACACTGAAGCTTTCTTT CASSPPVGGTKLMNTEAFF TRBV18 . TRBJ1-1 .
TGTGCCAGCAGACAGGGGTACGAGCAGTACTTC CASRQGYEQYF TRBV6-5 TRBD1 TRBJ2-7 .
TGCGCCAGCAGCATCTCTTCTAGCGCCTTTGGTGGGGAGCTGTTTTTT CASSISSSAFGGELFF TRBV4-1 . TRBJ2-2 .
TGCGCCAGCAGCCAAGAGGGACAAGGAAACATTCAGTACTTC CASSQEGQGNIQYF TRBV4-1 . TRBJ2-4 .
TGTGCCAGCAGTTTGGCAACAGGGGGTGGGCAGTTCTTC CASSLATGGGQFF TRBV28 TRBD1 TRBJ2-1 .
TGTGCCAGCAGCAACAACCGCGGGGGCTGGGTCTATGGCTACACCTTC CASSNNRGGWVYGYTF TRBV9 . TRBJ1-2 .
TGTGCCAGCACCTGGACAGGGCCCTATGGCTACACCTTC CASTWTGPYGYTF TRBV6-5 TRBD1 TRBJ1-2 once
TGTGCCAGCAGCTTGGAAACAGCTGGGGCCAACGTCCTGACTTTC CASSLETAGANVLTF TRBV5-4 . TRBJ2-6 .
TGTGCCAGCAGCTTATTCGGGGGTCCCACTGAAGCTTTCTTT CASSLFGGPTEAFF TRBV7-8 . TRBJ1-1 .
TGCAGTGCTAGTAACATGCTCACTGAAGCTTTCTTT CSASNMLTEAFF TRBV20-1 . TRBJ1-1 .
TGTGCCACCCGAGCAGACATGAACACTGAAGCTTTCTTT CATRADMNTEAFF TRBV19 . TRBJ1-1 .
TGTGCCAGCAGCTGGGGGCTGGGGGAGACAGATACGCAGTATTTT CASSWGLGETDTQYF TRBV5-6 . TRBJ2-3 .
TGTGCCAGCAGCGCGGGACTCAACTATGGCTACACCTTC CASSAGLNYGYTF TRBV5-4 . TRBJ1-2 few
TGTGCCAGCAGCCTCTTCGGAGGGGGCATTCAGCCCCAGCATTTT CASSLFGGGIQPQHF TRBV28 TRBD1 TRBJ1-5 .
TGTGCCAGCAGAAACCCTTACAGGGGCGTTAGGGGAAACGTCGCTGTAACCGGGGAGCTGTTTTTT CASRNPYRGVRGNVAVTGELFF TRBV27 TRBD1 TRBJ2-2 .
TGCGCCAGCAGCCAACGAATACAGGGGGCAAGGGATACGCAGTATTTT CASSQRIQGARDTQYF TRBV4-1 TRBD1 TRBJ2-3 .
TGTGCCAGCAGCTTAGCATCGGGAAACCACGAGCAGTACTTC CASSLASGNHEQYF TRBV7-9 . TRBJ2-7 .
TGTGCCACCAGTGAATCGACAGGGCGACCGGAGACCCAGTACTTC CATSESTGRPETQYF TRBV24-1 TRBD1 TRBJ2-5 .
TGTGCCAGCAGCTTTCCTAGCGGGAGGGCCGGTGAGCAGTTCTTC CASSFPSGRAGEQFF TRBV5-8 TRBD2 TRBJ2-1 .
TGTGCCAGTAGTAATCTTCAGGGGACAGCTGAAAAACTGTTTTTT CASSNLQGTAEKLFF TRBV19 TRBD1 TRBJ1-4 .
TGTGCCAGCAGTTCCACACAGGGAAGCTATGGCTACACCTTC CASSSTQGSYGYTF TRBV6-1 . TRBJ1-2 .
TGTGCCAGCAGCGTAGGATATAGGGGACTAGCGGGGACCTCTAGCACAGATACGCAGTATTTT CASSVGYRGLAGTSSTDTQYF TRBV9 TRBD2 TRBJ2-3 few
TGTGCCAGCAGTTACTCGTGGACACCGGCGAGGTATGGCTACACCTTC CASSYSWTPARYGYTF TRBV6-2/TRBV6-3 . TRBJ1-2 .
TGTGCCAGCAGCAAAGGTTGCTTCGGACTAGCGGCCCCAGATACGCAGTATTTT CASSKGCFGLAAPDTQYF TRBV21-1 . TRBJ2-3 .
TGTGCCACCAGCAGAGACTGGGACAGGGAGCCTGGCTACACCTTC CATSRDWDREPGYTF TRBV15 TRBD1 TRBJ1-2 .
TGTGCCAGCAGCGGACTAGCGGAAAACACGGGGGAGCTGTTTTTT CASSGLAENTGELFF TRBV2 TRBD2 TRBJ2-2 once
TGTGCCAGCAGCCCTCGGACAGACAATGAGCAGTTCTTC CASSPRTDNEQFF TRBV3-1/TRBV3-2 . TRBJ2-1 .
TGTGCCAGCAGCTTTACTAGCGGGAGTAACACCGGGGAGCTGTTTTTT CASSFTSGSNTGELFF TRBV7-3 TRBD2 TRBJ2-2 few
TGCGCCAGCAGCTCGGATGTAAGCGGGGGGAGTTACTATGAGCAGTTCTTC CASSSDVSGGSYYEQFF TRBV5-1 TRBD2 TRBJ2-1 .
TGTGCCAGCAGCCTCGGACTAGCCGGGGAGCTGTTTTTT CASSLGLAGELFF TRBV11-2 TRBD2 TRBJ2-2 few
TGTGCCAGCAGCCCCAGGACAGGGGAAACTGAAGCTTTCTTT CASSPRTGETEAFF TRBV11-2 TRBD1 TRBJ1-1 once
TGTGCCAGCAGCCGAGCTACTAGCGGGGGCACCGATACGCAGTATTTT CASSRATSGGTDTQYF TRBV6-2/TRBV6-3 TRBD2 TRBJ2-3 .
TGTGCCAGCAGCTTAAATCTCGCACAGGACACCGGGGAGCTGTTTTTT CASSLNLAQDTGELFF TRBV7-6 . TRBJ2-2 .
TGTGCCAGCAGAGACGGGAATTCACCCCTCCACTTT CASRDGNSPLHF TRBV6-1 . TRBJ1-6 .
TGTGCCAGCAGTTTACTAGGCACCGGGGAGCTGTTTTTT CASSLLGTGELFF TRBV27 . TRBJ2-2 .
TGTGCCAGCAGCCCTAGGGGGTCAGCCCTAGCCAAAAACATTCAGTACTTC CASSPRGSALAKNIQYF TRBV7-2 . TRBJ2-4 .
TGTGCCAGCAGCCCGACAGGGACTAGCGGCTACCGCACAGATACGCAGTATTTT CASSPTGTSGYRTDTQYF TRBV7-9 TRBD2 TRBJ2-3 .
TGCGCCAGCAGCGAGGGGAGCGGGGGCGCAGATACGCAGTATTTT CASSEGSGGADTQYF TRBV10-1 TRBD2 TRBJ2-3 .
TGCAGCGTCCGGACAGGGAATAGAAACACCATATATTTT CSVRTGNRNTIYF TRBV29-1 TRBD1 TRBJ1-3 .
TGCGCCAGCACTATCGTCGGGAGGCTCTACAATGAGCTGTTCTTC CASTIVGRLYNELFF TRBV10-1 TRBD2 TRBJ2-1 .
TGCGCCAGCAGCCTCGAACGGGATAATCCCTTGGGCTATGGCTACACCTTC CASSLERDNPLGYGYTF TRBV4-3 . TRBJ1-2 .
TGTGCCAGCAGTTACGGCGAGGGTGGGGGCTACACCTTC CASSYGEGGGYTF TRBV6-5 . TRBJ1-2 .
TGTGCCAGCAGCCAAGACCCGGTTACTAGCGCAATTCATGAGCAGTTCTTC CASSQDPVTSAIHEQFF TRBV3-1/TRBV3-2 TRBD2 TRBJ2-1 .
TGTGCCAGCAGCTTAGGGGCGGGTCCAGATACGCAGTATTTT CASSLGAGPDTQYF TRBV13 . TRBJ2-3 once
TGCGCCAGCAGCCAAAATTACAGGGAAGAGACCCAGTACTTC CASSQNYREETQYF TRBV4-1 . TRBJ2-5 .
TGTGCCAGCAGTTACACTGGACTAGGAGACTACGAGCAGTACTTC CASSYTGLGDYEQYF TRBV6-5 TRBD2 TRBJ2-7 .
TGTGCCAGTAGTATGTGGGTCGGCGGAAGAGAAAACACCATATATTTT CASSMWVGGRENTIYF TRBV19 . TRBJ1-3 .
TGTGCCAGTAGCGAAGCCCTAGCGGGGGGAGTCTTGCCCCACGAGCAGTACTTC CASSEALAGGVLPHEQYF TRBV19 TRBD2 TRBJ2-7 .